The rows below give T cell receptor beta chains drawn from one sample of a study of blood T cell repertoires in COVID-19. TCRdb's copy holds only in-frame clones and misses some; the assay was immunoSEQ multiplex PCR. The sample shows roughly 70,000 clones, roughly 86% of them seen only once. The sample taken for sequencing was peripheral blood. These receptors were collected from a man between 65 and 79 years old with active COVID-19. The CDR3 runs from the conserved cysteine through the conserved F or W. The D gene is left open where the match is weak. The listing skips clone size in some rows; elsewhere it reads once, few, many or a size class.

j_call,clone_size,d_call,v_call,cdr3_aa,cdr3_nt
TRBJ2-1,NA,NA,TRBV21-1,CASSKGRSGRARSYNEQFF,TGTGCCAGCAGCAAAGGGAGGAGCGGGAGGGCCCGGTCCTACAATGAGCAGTTCTTC
TRBJ2-3,NA,TRBD1,TRBV7-2,CASSPGQGADTQYF,TGTGCCAGCAGCCCAGGACAGGGTGCAGATACGCAGTATTTT
TRBJ2-7,NA,NA,TRBV7-2,CASTRAGPYEQYF,TGTGCCAGCACCCGAGCAGGGCCCTACGAGCAGTACTTC
TRBJ2-2,NA,NA,TRBV27,CASSLSLGPGELFF,TGTGCCAGCAGTTTATCGCTGGGGCCCGGGGAGCTGTTTTTT
TRBJ2-1,NA,NA,TRBV4-2,CASSQDLGDSYNEQFF,TGTGCCAGCAGCCAAGATCTGGGAGACTCCTACAATGAGCAGTTCTTC
TRBJ2-7,NA,NA,TRBV4-3,CASSQDVGRDSYEQYF,TGCGCCAGCAGCCAAGATGTGGGCAGGGACTCCTACGAGCAGTACTTC
TRBJ1-5,NA,NA,TRBV12-3/TRBV12-4,CASTLGHQPQHF,TGTGCCAGCACACTGGGGCATCAGCCCCAGCATTTT
TRBJ2-7,NA,TRBD1,TRBV28,CASTYGTGGYEQYF,TGTGCCAGTACCTACGGGACAGGGGGCTACGAGCAGTACTTC
TRBJ2-3,NA,TRBD2,TRBV5-4,CASSNGLAGADTQYF,TGTGCCAGCAGCAACGGACTAGCGGGGGCAGATACGCAGTATTTT
TRBJ1-5,NA,NA,TRBV19,CASRGDTSNQPQHF,TGTGCCAGTAGAGGCGACACTAGCAATCAGCCCCAGCATTTT
TRBJ2-5,NA,NA,TRBV11-3,CASSFRTAQETQYF,TGTGCCAGCAGCTTCCGGACAGCCCAAGAGACCCAGTACTTC
TRBJ2-7,few,NA,TRBV9,CASGPGMYEQYF,TGTGCCAGCGGGCCAGGGATGTACGAGCAGTACTTC
TRBJ1-1,NA,TRBD1,TRBV9,CASSGTGARNTEAFF,TGTGCCAGCAGCGGGACAGGGGCGAGGAACACTGAAGCTTTCTTT
TRBJ1-3,NA,NA,TRBV28,CASSPLPVGNTIYF,TGTGCCAGCAGCCCGCTTCCGGTTGGAAACACCATATATTTT
TRBJ2-5,NA,TRBD2,TRBV28,CASSPPLGGRGETQYF,TGTGCCAGCAGTCCCCCCCTGGGGGGGAGGGGAGAGACCCAGTACTTC
TRBJ1-2,NA,TRBD1,TRBV19,CASSIRDSYGYTF,TGTGCCAGTAGTATTAGGGACAGCTATGGCTACACCTTC
TRBJ2-7,NA,TRBD2,TRBV12-3/TRBV12-4,CASSGTTYEQYF,TGTGCCAGCAGCGGGACTACCTACGAGCAGTACTTC
TRBJ2-5,NA,TRBD1,TRBV6-5,CASSPGTQGAETQYF,TGTGCCAGCAGCCCCGGGACCCAGGGGGCCGAGACCCAGTACTTC
TRBJ2-1,NA,TRBD2,TRBV5-1,CASSPASGIYNEQFF,TGCGCCAGCAGCCCGGCTAGCGGGATATACAATGAGCAGTTCTTC
TRBJ2-1,NA,NA,TRBV3-1/TRBV3-2,CASSPRGLKKEQFF,TGTGCCAGCAGCCCCCGTGGGCTCAAGAAGGAGCAGTTCTTC
TRBJ1-5,medium-sized,NA,TRBV6-2/TRBV6-3,CASSYGGTTGRGPQHF,TGTGCCAGCAGTTACGGTGGGACAACGGGTCGGGGGCCCCAGCATTTT
TRBJ2-2,NA,NA,TRBV7-3,CASSRSGPNTGELFF,TGTGCCAGCAGCCGTAGCGGTCCGAACACCGGGGAGCTGTTTTTT
TRBJ1-2,NA,TRBD1,TRBV6-5,CASRYSGQGHGYTF,TGTGCCAGCCGTTACTCGGGACAGGGCCATGGCTACACCTTC
TRBJ2-7,NA,NA,TRBV7-8,CASSLGADSYEQYF,TGTGCCAGCAGCTTGGGGGCCGACTCCTACGAGCAGTACTTC
TRBJ2-1,NA,TRBD2,TRBV30,CAWSGKGGGLAGGGWQFF,TGTGCCTGGAGTGGGAAGGGTGGGGGACTAGCGGGAGGTGGATGGCAGTTCTTC
TRBJ2-2,NA,TRBD1,TRBV19,CASSIGTGDTGELFF,TGTGCCAGTAGTATTGGGACAGGGGACACCGGGGAGCTGTTTTTT
TRBJ1-1,NA,NA,TRBV7-8,CASSPQNTEAFF,TGTGCCAGCAGCCCCCAGAACACTGAAGCTTTCTTT
TRBJ1-5,NA,TRBD1,TRBV5-4,CASSADRGDQPQHF,TGTGCCAGCAGCGCCGACAGGGGCGATCAGCCCCAGCATTTT
TRBJ2-1,few,NA,TRBV7-2,CASSLGPHPAYNEQFF,TGTGCCAGCAGCTTGGGCCCCCACCCAGCCTACAATGAGCAGTTCTTC
TRBJ2-5,NA,TRBD2,TRBV11-1,CASGGVPRETQYF,TGTGCCAGCGGGGGGGTCCCGCGGGAGACCCAGTACTTC
TRBJ2-1,NA,NA,TRBV2,CASSEALGPTREQFF,TGTGCCAGCAGTGAAGCGTTGGGCCCAACCCGGGAGCAGTTCTTC
TRBJ2-3,NA,NA,TRBV3-1/TRBV3-2,CASSQAGDTQYF,TGTGCCAGCAGCCAAGCCGGGGATACGCAGTATTTT
TRBJ2-1,NA,NA,TRBV15,CATSIRDWKNEQFF,TGTGCCACCAGCATCCGGGACTGGAAGAATGAGCAGTTCTTC
TRBJ1-1,NA,NA,TRBV7-9,CASSGWEGEEAFF,TGTGCCAGCAGCGGATGGGAGGGAGAGGAAGCTTTCTTT
TRBJ2-7,NA,NA,TRBV7-6,CASSLVGGTEGSVF,TGTGCCAGCAGCTTAGTAGGCGGGACAGAGGGATCGGTTTTC
TRBJ2-2,few,NA,TRBV6-2/TRBV6-3,CASSTLGAGELFF,TGTGCCAGCAGTACCCTAGGTGCCGGGGAGCTGTTTTTT
TRBJ1-2,NA,NA,TRBV7-9,CASSPLPRGGYTF,TGTGCCAGCAGCCCCCTGCCCCGGGGTGGCTACACCTTC
TRBJ1-1,NA,NA,TRBV5-4,CASSPRLWAPNTEAFF,TGTGCCAGCAGCCCCCGCCTGTGGGCCCCGAACACTGAAGCTTTCTTT
TRBJ2-1,NA,NA,TRBV9,CASSVVPKRDNYNEQFF,TGTGCCAGCAGCGTAGTTCCCAAACGGGACAACTACAATGAGCAGTTCTTC
TRBJ2-7,NA,NA,TRBV9,CASSVGGTAAYEQYF,TGTGCCAGCAGCGTAGGCGGGACAGCTGCCTACGAGCAGTACTTC
TRBJ2-1,few,NA,TRBV4-3,CASSQDWKETGPNEQFF,TGCGCCAGCAGCCAAGACTGGAAGGAGACAGGTCCCAATGAGCAGTTCTTC
TRBJ2-1,NA,NA,TRBV3-1/TRBV3-2,CASSPMTNEQFF,TGTGCCAGCAGCCCCATGACAAATGAGCAGTTCTTC
TRBJ1-1,NA,NA,TRBV5-6,CASSLALTGTEAFF,TGTGCCAGCAGCTTGGCGCTGACAGGCACTGAAGCTTTCTTT
TRBJ1-5,NA,TRBD1,TRBV19,CASSAKTGSAPPPQHF,TGTGCCAGTAGTGCCAAGACAGGGTCCGCCCCCCCGCCCCAGCATTTT
TRBJ2-3,NA,TRBD1,TRBV24-1,CATSDRGTGGTTDTQYF,TGTGCCACCAGTGATCGCGGGACAGGGGGGACCACAGATACGCAGTATTTT
TRBJ2-1,NA,NA,TRBV29-1,CSVEEGPSPYNEQFF,TGCAGCGTTGAAGAGGGGCCAAGCCCCTACAATGAGCAGTTCTTC
TRBJ2-5,NA,NA,TRBV5-1,CASSFGRYQETQYF,TGCGCCAGCAGCTTCGGCAGGTACCAAGAGACCCAGTACTTC
TRBJ2-3,NA,NA,TRBV11-2,CASSLGGVGGTQYF,TGTGCCAGCAGCTTAGGAGGTGTCGGGGGTACGCAGTATTTT
TRBJ2-5,NA,TRBD2,TRBV5-1,CASSFTSGVETQYF,TGCGCCAGCAGCTTCACTAGCGGGGTCGAGACCCAGTACTTC
TRBJ1-2,NA,NA,TRBV10-3,CAISESGQGLYGYTF,TGTGCCATCAGTGAGTCGGGGCAGGGGCTCTATGGCTACACCTTC
TRBJ2-7,NA,TRBD2,TRBV7-3,CASSQGLAGTYEQYF,TGTGCCAGCAGCCAGGGACTAGCGGGGACCTACGAGCAGTACTTC